The 21 T cell receptor beta chains listed next were all sequenced from one sample in a study of identical twins. TCRdb ran MiXCR on the 5' RACE reads and lists one entry per CDR3 protein. The sample records around 480,000 distinct CDR3 sequences, roughly an eighth being singletons. These same records also appear under a second study, on yellow fever vaccine responses in identical twins.

The sample comprised CD4+ T cells sorted from blood. The receptors shown here come from a woman younger than 30 in good health.

The rearrangement links TRBV7-2 to TRBJ2-5; D gene unclear. Trimming pared 5 bases from V and 7 bases from J, leaving 11 bases between. CDR1 and CDR2 from the germline V gene are SGHTA and FQGNSA. The CDR3 is 12 residues long. CDR3 sequence: CASSPNGWTQYF. The DNA of the CDR3 is TGTGCCAGCAGCCCAAATGGGTGGACCCAGTACTTC.

V is TRBV7-9 and J is TRBJ2-1; 10 bases line up with TRBD1. This CDR3 region has 16 residues. The germline V gene has CDR1 SEHNR and CDR2 FQNEAQ (reference sequence). V lost 4 bases, J lost 6 bases, and 9 bases stayed unmatched. CDR3 sequence: CASSSRTGGGFNEQFF. The CDR3 bases are TGTGCCAGCAGCTCCCGGACAGGGGGTGGATTCAATGAGCAGTTCTTC.

The chain carries TRBV4-2 and TRBJ2-3, with TRBD2 matching 9 bases. Unmatched junction bases numbered 7, after V lost 0 bases and J lost 0 bases. The CDR3 loop spans 18 amino acids. The germline V gene encodes CDR1 LGHNA and CDR2 YNFKEQ. CDR3 sequence: CASSQDSLAGTSTDTQYF. CDR3 coding DNA: TGTGCCAGCAGCCAAGATTCCCTAGCGGGGACTAGCACAGATACGCAGTATTTT.

Comments on this clonotype: This clone may be a read error of a much larger clone one base away. J is TRBJ2-3 and V is TRBV7-3; 8 bases map to TRBD2. The CDR3 extends over 15 amino acids. Germline-derived CDR1 and CDR2 are SGHTA and FQGTGA. CDR3 coding DNA: TGTGCCAGCAGCCCCTCGAGGACTAGCACAGATACGCCGTATTTT. Translation gives CASSPSRTSTDTPYF.

The chain is built from TRBV7-2 and TRBJ2-5, with D unresolved. V lost 8 bases and J lost 0, with 10 bases in between. CDR3 size: 13 residues. Germline CDR1 SGHTA, CDR2 FQGNSA. The CDR3 sequence: CASAPVYQETQYF. The DNA of the CDR3 is TGTGCCAGCGCCCCGGTCTACCAAGAGACCCAGTACTTC.

CDR3 residues: CASSPSASSYNEQFF. The CDR3, as DNA: TGTGCCAGCAGCCCTAGCGCGAGCTCCTACAATGAGCAGTTCTTC. The rearrangement joins TRBV7-2 to TRBJ2-1; D is possibly TRBD2 (6 bases). The CDR3 runs to 15 residues. Trimming took off 5 bases at V and 0 bases at J, with 11 bases between the two ends. Germline V CDR1 and CDR2: SGHTA, FQGNSA.

This clonotype was recorded at least ten times. CDR3 DNA: TGTGCCAGCAGTCAACCCCGAGGAGCCCACGAGCAGTACTTC. Translated, it gives CASSQPRGAHEQYF. The chain recombines TRBV6-1 with TRBJ2-7; D not resolved. The CDR3 runs 14 residues. Germline CDR1 is MNHNS and CDR2 is SASEGT. The V gene lost 5 bases and the J gene lost 5 bases, with 16 bases spanning the gap.

The chain is built from TRBV12-3 or TRBV12-4 and TRBJ2-6; TRBD2 matches at 13 bases. The CDR3 consists of 20 residues. The junction had 13 bases not matched to a gene; V was cut back by 3 bases and J by 5 bases. The CDR3 DNA reads TGTGCCAGCAGTTTGGGGCCGACTAGCGGGGGGCCTAGTCGGGCCAACGTCCTGACTTTC. This encodes CASSLGPTSGGPSRANVLTF.

CDR3 protein: CASSQGGTEKKNIQYF. The CDR3 nucleotides are TGTGCCAGCAGCCAAGGGGGGACAGAAAAAAAAAACATTCAGTACTTC. The V and J genes are TRBV3-1 and TRBJ2-4, with 7 bases that match TRBD1. V lost 1 base to trimming and J lost 4 bases; unmatched junction nucleotides: 7. The germline V gene has CDR1 LGHDT and CDR2 YNNKEL (reference sequence). The CDR3 totals 16 residues.

Note on this clonotype: The junction does not match germline at one end; this may be a read error. This chain connects TRBV2 to TRBJ2-5; 13 bases are a match to TRBD2. Germline values: CDR1 SNHLY, CDR2 FYNNEI. This CDR3 spans 18 amino acids. CDR3 protein: CACSALSPGLAGQETQYF. DNA of the CDR3: TGTGCCTGCAGTGCACTTAGCCCGGGACTAGCGGGACAAGAGACCCAGTACTTC.

This clonotype was observed a handful of times. The chain has TRBV9 and TRBJ1-2; D is unclear. This CDR3 has 12 amino acids. V was trimmed by 3 bases and J by 3 bases, leaving 6 bases between them. CDR1 is SGDLS and CDR2 is YYNGEE in the germline V gene. The CDR3 nucleotides read TGTGCCAGCAGCGGGACTGACTATGGCTACACCTTC. Its translation is CASSGTDYGYTF.

Worth noting for this clonotype: A much larger clone sits a single nucleotide away, making a read error possible. The chain carries TRBV10-3 and TRBJ2-1; D remains unclear. From germline, CDR1 is ENHRY and CDR2 SYGVKD. CDR3 length: 12 amino acids. V dropped 3 bases and J dropped 4 bases, with 4 bases sitting between them. The CDR3 loop is CAISDGYNEQFF. CDR3 nucleotide sequence: TGTGCCATCAGTGACGGATACAATGAGCAGTTCTTC.

This clonotype was observed many times. The chain combines TRBV29-1 with TRBJ2-1, with 10 nucleotides matching TRBD2. The CDR3 has 15 residues. The trim removed 4 bases at V and 0 bases at J, leaving 3 bases unmatched. Germline CDR1 SQVTM, CDR2 ANQGSEA. CDR3 in DNA: TGCAGCGTTGTTAGCGGGGGGAGCTCCTACAATGAGCAGTTCTTC. This encodes CSVVSGGSSYNEQFF.

This clonotype showed up just a few times. V is TRBV30 and J is TRBJ1-1; TRBD1 agrees at 8 bases. Germline V gene data show CDR1 as GTSNPN and CDR2 as SVGIG (reference sequence). This CDR3 region has 14 residues. Trimming at V came to 5 bases and at J to 6 bases, leaving 11 bases not matched to a gene. The CDR3 region has the DNA TGTGCCTGGCAGGACAGGGCGGGGTGGTCTGAAGCTTTCTTT. Protein sequence: CAWQDRAGWSEAFF.

The rearrangement links TRBV12-3 or TRBV12-4 to TRBJ2-3; possible D gene TRBD2, 6 bases. There are 17 residues in the CDR3. V shed 6 bases and J shed 0 bases, with 19 bases lying between them. As DNA, the CDR3 is TGTGCCAGCAGCCCTGGGGACTCCCACCCTAGCACAGATACGCAGTATTTT. It encodes CASSPGDSHPSTDTQYF.

This clonotype was counted at least ten times. This chain joins TRBV5-1 and TRBJ2-5; 7 positions match TRBD1. The CDR3 spans 15 residues. Germline V gene lookup returns CDR1 SGHRS and CDR2 YFSETQ. V lost 0 bases and J lost 5; bases outside the gene matches: 7. CDR3 nucleotide sequence: TGCGCCAGCAGCTTGGAGACAGGGATTTGGGAGACCCAGTACTTC. Translated, it gives CASSLETGIWETQYF.

This clonotype came up many times. The chain recombines TRBV7-9 with TRBJ2-7, with D uncertain. Germline V CDR1 and CDR2: SEHNR, FQNEAQ (reference sequence). Deletions cut 5 bases from V and 1 base from J, with 12 bases between. The CDR3 runs to 14 residues. CDR3 region: CASSQMMGSYEQYF. The CDR3 bases are TGTGCCAGCAGCCAGATGATGGGATCCTACGAGCAGTACTTC.

The chain combines TRBV11-2 with TRBJ2-1; 8 bases align to TRBD1. This CDR3 has 17 residues. Germline-derived CDR1 and CDR2 are SGHAT and FQNNGV. V dropped 5 bases and J dropped 3; count of bases not matched to a gene: 12. CDR3 bases: TGTGCCAGCAGCCTACTCCCGACTACAGGGGGCTACAATGAGCAGTTCTTC. This encodes CASSLLPTTGGYNEQFF.

CDR3 sequence reads: CSVVQRRDRNTEAFF. The DNA for the CDR3 is TGCAGCGTTGTCCAAAGAAGGGATCGGAACACTGAAGCTTTCTTT. The chain recombines TRBV29-1 with TRBJ1-1; D is unclear. From germline, CDR1 is SQVTM and CDR2 ANQGSEA. This CDR3 is built from 15 residues. V was clipped by 4 bases and J by 1 base, with 16 bases between them.

V gene TRBV20-1 combines with J gene TRBJ2-7, with 12 positions matching TRBD2. CDR3 length: 18 residues. Germline V CDR1 and CDR2: DFQATT, SNEGSKA (reference sequence). V lost 3 bases, J lost 1 base, and 13 bases stayed unmatched. CDR3 sequence: CSARVSLLTSGGSYEQYF. The CDR3 DNA sequence: TGCAGTGCTAGGGTTTCCCTCTTGACTAGCGGGGGATCCTACGAGCAGTACTTC.

This clonotype was observed many times. The chain employs TRBV20-1 and TRBJ2-2; 9 bases are a match to TRBD2. Germline V CDR1 and CDR2: DFQATT, SNEGSKA (reference sequence). Germline trimming cut 0 bases from V and 8 bases from J; bases unmatched to any gene: 19. The CDR3 loop spans 19 amino acids. The CDR3 DNA is TGCAGTGCTAGAGATTCCCGGTCTAGCGGGGAAGCCCTGACTGGGGAGCTGTTTTTT. Its translation is CSARDSRSSGEALTGELFF.